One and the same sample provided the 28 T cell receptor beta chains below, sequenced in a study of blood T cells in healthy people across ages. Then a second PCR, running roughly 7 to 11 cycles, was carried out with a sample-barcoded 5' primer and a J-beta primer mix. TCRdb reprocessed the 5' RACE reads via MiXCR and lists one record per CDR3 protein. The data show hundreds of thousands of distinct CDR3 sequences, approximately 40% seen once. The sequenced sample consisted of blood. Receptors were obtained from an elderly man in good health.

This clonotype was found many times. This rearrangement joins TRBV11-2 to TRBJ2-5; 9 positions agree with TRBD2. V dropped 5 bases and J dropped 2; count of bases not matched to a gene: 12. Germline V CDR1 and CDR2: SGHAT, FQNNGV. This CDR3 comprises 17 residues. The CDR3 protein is CASSPSGTPNRQETQYF. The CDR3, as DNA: TGTGCCAGCAGCCCTAGCGGGACTCCGAATCGACAAGAGACCCAGTACTTC.

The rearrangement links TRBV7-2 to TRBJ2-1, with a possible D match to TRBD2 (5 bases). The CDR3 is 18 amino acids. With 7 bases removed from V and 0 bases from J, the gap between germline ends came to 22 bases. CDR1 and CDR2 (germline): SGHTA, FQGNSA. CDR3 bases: TGTGCCAGCACCATTAGAGGCGCAACTAGGAGCTCCTACAATGAGCAGTTCTTC. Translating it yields CASTIRGATRSSYNEQFF. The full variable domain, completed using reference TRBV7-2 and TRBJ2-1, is GAGVSQSPSNKVTEKGKDVELRCDPISGHTALYWYRQSLGQGLEFLIYFQGNSAPDKSGLPSDRFSAERTGGSVSTLTIQRTQQEDSAVYLCASTIRGATRSSYNEQFFGPGTRLTVL.

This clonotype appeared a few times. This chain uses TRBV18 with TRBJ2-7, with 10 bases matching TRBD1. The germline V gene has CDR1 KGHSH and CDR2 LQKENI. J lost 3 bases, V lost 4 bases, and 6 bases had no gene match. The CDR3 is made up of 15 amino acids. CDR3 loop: CASSLPDRGIYEQYF. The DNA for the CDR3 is TGTGCCAGCTCACTACCGGACAGGGGGATCTACGAGCAGTACTTC. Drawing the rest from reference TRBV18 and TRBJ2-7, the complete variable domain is NAGVMQNPRHLVRRRGQEARLRCSPMKGHSHVYWYRQLPEEGLKFMVYLQKENIIDESGMPKERFSAEFPKEGPSILRIQQVVRGDSAAYFCASSLPDRGIYEQYFGPGTRLTVT.

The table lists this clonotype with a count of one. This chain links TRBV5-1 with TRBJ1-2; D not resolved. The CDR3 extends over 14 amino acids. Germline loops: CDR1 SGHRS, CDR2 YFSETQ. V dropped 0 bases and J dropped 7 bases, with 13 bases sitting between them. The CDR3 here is CASSLESLGPGYTF. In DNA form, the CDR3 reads TGCGCCAGCAGCTTGGAATCCCTGGGTCCTGGCTACACCTTC.

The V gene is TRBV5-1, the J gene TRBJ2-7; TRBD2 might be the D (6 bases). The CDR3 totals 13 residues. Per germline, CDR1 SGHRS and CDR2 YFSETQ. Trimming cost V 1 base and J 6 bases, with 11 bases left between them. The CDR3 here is CASSLIGGLEQYF. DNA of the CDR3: TGCGCCAGCAGCTTGATCGGAGGGCTCGAGCAGTACTTC.

The CDR3: CASSLWLAGVRADTQYF. CDR3 bases: TGTGCCAGCAGTTTATGGCTAGCGGGAGTCCGTGCAGATACGCAGTATTTT. V gene TRBV28 combines with J gene TRBJ2-3; 10 nucleotides line up with TRBD2. With V trimmed by 0 bases and J by 4 bases, 7 bases remained unmatched. CDR3 size: 17 residues. Germline loops: CDR1 MDHEN, CDR2 SYDVKM.

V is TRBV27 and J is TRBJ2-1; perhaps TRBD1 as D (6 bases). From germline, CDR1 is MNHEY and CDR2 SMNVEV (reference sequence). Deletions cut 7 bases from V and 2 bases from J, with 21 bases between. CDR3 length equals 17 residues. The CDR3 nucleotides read TGTGCCAGCAACACATCGGACAGCTACATACCCTACAATGAGCAGTTCTTC. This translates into CASNTSDSYIPYNEQFF.

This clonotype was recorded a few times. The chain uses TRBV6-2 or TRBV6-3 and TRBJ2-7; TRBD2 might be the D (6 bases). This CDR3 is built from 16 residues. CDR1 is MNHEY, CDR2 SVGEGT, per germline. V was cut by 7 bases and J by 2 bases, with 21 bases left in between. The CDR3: CASTEAVGRTTYEQYF. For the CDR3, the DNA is TGTGCCAGCACCGAAGCAGTGGGCCGGACTACCTACGAGCAGTACTTC.

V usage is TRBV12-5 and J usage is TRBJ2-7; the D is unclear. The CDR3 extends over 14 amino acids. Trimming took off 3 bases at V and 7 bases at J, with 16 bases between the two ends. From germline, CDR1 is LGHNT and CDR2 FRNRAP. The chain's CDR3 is CASGLRRTYNEQYF. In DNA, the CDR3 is TGTGCTAGTGGTTTACGGCGAACCTACAATGAGCAGTACTTC.

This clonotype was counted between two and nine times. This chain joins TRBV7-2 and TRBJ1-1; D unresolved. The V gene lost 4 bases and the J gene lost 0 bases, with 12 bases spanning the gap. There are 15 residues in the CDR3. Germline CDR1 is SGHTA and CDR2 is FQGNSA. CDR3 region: CASSSRVILNTEAFF. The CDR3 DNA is TGTGCCAGCAGCTCTAGAGTTATCCTGAACACTGAAGCTTTCTTT.

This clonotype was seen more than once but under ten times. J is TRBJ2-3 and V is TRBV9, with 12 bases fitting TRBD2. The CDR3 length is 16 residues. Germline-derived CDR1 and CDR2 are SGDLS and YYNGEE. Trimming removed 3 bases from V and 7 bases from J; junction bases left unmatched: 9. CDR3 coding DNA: TGTGCCAGCAGCGCCGGACTAGCGGGGCGCGGGAATACGCAGTATTTT. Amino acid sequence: CASSAGLAGRGNTQYF. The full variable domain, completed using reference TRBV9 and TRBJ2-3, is DSGVTQTPKHLITATGQRVTLRCSPRSGDLSVYWYQQSLDQGLQFLIQYYNGEERAKGNILERFSAQQFPDLHSELNLSSLELGDSALYFCASSAGLAGRGNTQYFGPGTRLTVL.

CDR3 coding DNA: TGCAGCGTTGGGCGTGGGGGATTCACAGATACGCAGTATTTT. The encoded protein is CSVGRGGFTDTQYF. The genes are TRBV29-1 and TRBJ2-3; D could derive from TRBD1 or TRBD2 (5 bases each). The CDR3 runs to 14 residues. Germline values: CDR1 SQVTM, CDR2 ANQGSEA. V was pared by 4 bases and J by 2 bases, with 13 bases between.

CDR3: CASSSGTSNEQFF. For the CDR3, the DNA is TGTGCCAGCAGCTCCGGGACTAGCAATGAGCAGTTCTTC. This chain joins TRBV7-3 and TRBJ2-1; 8 bases line up with TRBD2. Trimming cost V 4 bases and J 6 bases; bases outside gene matches: 2. CDR3 length: 13 amino acids. From germline, CDR1 is SGHTA and CDR2 FQGTGA.

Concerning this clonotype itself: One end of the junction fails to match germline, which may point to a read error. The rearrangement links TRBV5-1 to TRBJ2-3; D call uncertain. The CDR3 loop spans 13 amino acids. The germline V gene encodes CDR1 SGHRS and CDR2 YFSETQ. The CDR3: CVSSETSTDTQYF. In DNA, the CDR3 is TGCGTCAGCAGTGAAACTTCCACAGATACGCAGTATTTT.

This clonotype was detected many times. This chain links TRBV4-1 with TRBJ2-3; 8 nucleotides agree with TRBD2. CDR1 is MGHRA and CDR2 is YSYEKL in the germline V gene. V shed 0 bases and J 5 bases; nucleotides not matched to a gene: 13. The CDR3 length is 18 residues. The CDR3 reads CASSQDPVGGAQEDTQYF. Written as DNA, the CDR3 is TGCGCCAGCAGCCAAGATCCGGTCGGGGGGGCACAGGAAGATACGCAGTATTTT.

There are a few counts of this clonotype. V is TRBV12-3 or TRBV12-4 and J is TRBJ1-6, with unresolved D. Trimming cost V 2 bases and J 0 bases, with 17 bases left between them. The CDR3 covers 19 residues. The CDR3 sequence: CASSLTFGPYSSYNSPLHF. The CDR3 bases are TGTGCCAGCAGTTTAACGTTTGGCCCCTATAGCTCCTATAATTCACCCCTCCACTTT.

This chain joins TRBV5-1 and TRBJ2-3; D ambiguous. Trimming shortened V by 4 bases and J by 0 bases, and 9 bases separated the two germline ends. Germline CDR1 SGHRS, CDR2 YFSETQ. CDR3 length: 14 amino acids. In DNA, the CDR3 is TGCGCCAGCAGCGATGAACGGAGCACAGATACGCAGTATTTT. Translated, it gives CASSDERSTDTQYF.

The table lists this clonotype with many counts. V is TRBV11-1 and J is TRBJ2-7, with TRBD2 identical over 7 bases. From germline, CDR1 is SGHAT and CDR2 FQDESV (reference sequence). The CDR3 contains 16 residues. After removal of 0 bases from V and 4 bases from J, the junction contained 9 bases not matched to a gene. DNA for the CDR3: TGTGCCAGCAGCTTAGCCGCGGCGGGAGTGGGGTACGAGCAGTACTTC. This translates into CASSLAAAGVGYEQYF.

CDR3 sequence (DNA): TGTGCCAGCAGACTCCTACAGGGAGTCCACGAGCAGTACTTC. Encoded protein: CASRLLQGVHEQYF. This chain uses TRBV6-2 or TRBV6-3 with TRBJ2-7, with D perhaps matching TRBD1 (6 bases). The CDR3 sequence is 14 residues long. V was pared by 6 bases and J by 5 bases, with 17 bases between. The germline CDR1 and CDR2 sequences are MNHEY and SVGEGT.

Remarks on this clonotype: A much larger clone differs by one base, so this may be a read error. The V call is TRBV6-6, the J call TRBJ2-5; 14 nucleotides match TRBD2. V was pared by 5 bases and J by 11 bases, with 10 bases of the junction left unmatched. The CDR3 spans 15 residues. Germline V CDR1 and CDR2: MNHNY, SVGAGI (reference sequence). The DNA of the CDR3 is TGTGCCAGCAGTCTCGGGACTAGCGGGAGCAATGAGCAGTACTTC. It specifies CASSLGTSGSNEQYF.

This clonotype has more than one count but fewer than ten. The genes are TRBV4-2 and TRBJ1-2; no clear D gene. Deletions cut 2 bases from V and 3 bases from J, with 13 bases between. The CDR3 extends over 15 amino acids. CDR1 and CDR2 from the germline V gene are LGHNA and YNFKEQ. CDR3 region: CASSQISLADYGYTF. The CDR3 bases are TGTGCCAGCAGCCAAATCAGCCTGGCGGACTATGGCTACACCTTC.

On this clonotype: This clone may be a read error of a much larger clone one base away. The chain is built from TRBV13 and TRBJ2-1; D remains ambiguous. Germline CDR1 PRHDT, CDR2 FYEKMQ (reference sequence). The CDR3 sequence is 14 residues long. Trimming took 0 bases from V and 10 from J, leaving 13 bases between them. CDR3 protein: CASSLGPIAYEQFF. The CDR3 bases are TGTGCCAGCAGCTTAGGACCTATTGCCTACGAGCAGTTCTTC.

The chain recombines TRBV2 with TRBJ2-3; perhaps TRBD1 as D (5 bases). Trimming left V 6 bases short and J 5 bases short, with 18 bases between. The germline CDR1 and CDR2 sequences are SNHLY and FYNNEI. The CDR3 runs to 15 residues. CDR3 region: CASRATTTQGDTQYF. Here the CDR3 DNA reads TGTGCCAGCAGAGCTACAACGACTCAGGGAGATACGCAGTATTTT. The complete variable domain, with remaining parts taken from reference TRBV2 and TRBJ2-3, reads EPEVTQTPSHQVTQMGQEVILRCVPISNHLYFYWYRQILGQKVEFLVSFYNNEISEKSEIFDDQFSVERPDGSNFTLKIRSTKLEDSAMYFCASRATTTQGDTQYFGPGTRLTVL.

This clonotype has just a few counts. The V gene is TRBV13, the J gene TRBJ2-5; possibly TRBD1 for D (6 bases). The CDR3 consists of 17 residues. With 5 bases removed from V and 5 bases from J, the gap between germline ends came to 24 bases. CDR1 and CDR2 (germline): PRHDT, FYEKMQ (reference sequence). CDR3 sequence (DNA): TGTGCCAGCAGCCGTTATCGGGACACAGTTTCATTGGAGACCCAGTACTTC. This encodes CASSRYRDTVSLETQYF.

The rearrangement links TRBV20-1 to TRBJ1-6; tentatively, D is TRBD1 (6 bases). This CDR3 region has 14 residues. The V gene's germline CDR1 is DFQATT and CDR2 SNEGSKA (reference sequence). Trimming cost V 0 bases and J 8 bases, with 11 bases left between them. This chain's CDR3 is CSARETGADSPLHF. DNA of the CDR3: TGCAGTGCTAGAGAAACGGGGGCAGATTCACCCCTCCACTTT.

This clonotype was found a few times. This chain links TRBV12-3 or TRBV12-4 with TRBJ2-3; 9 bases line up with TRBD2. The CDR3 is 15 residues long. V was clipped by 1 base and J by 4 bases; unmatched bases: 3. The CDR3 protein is CASSLDSGGADTQYF. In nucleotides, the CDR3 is TGTGCCAGCAGTTTAGATAGCGGGGGCGCAGATACGCAGTATTTT.

This chain's CDR3 is CASIPRDLGNTEAFF. CDR3 bases: TGTGCCAGCATTCCCCGGGACCTTGGGAACACTGAAGCTTTCTTT. The rearrangement links TRBV6-5 to TRBJ1-1; D is possibly TRBD1 (5 bases). This CDR3 is 15 amino acids long. Germline V gene sequence: CDR1 MNHEY, CDR2 SVGAGI. V was shortened by 7 bases and J by 1 base, with 16 bases between the two germline ends.

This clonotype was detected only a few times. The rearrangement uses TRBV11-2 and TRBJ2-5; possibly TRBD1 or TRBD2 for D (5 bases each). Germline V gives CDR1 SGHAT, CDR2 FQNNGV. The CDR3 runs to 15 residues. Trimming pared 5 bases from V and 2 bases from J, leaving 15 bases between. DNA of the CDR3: TGTGCCAGCAGCCAGGGACGGCCTACACAAGAGACCCAGTACTTC. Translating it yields CASSQGRPTQETQYF. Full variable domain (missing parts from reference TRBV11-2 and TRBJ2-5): EAGVAQSPRYKIIEKRQSVAFWCNPISGHATLYWYQQILGQGPKLLIQFQNNGVVDDSQLPKDRFSAERLKGVDSTLKIQPAKLEDSAVYLCASSQGRPTQETQYFGPGTRLLVL.